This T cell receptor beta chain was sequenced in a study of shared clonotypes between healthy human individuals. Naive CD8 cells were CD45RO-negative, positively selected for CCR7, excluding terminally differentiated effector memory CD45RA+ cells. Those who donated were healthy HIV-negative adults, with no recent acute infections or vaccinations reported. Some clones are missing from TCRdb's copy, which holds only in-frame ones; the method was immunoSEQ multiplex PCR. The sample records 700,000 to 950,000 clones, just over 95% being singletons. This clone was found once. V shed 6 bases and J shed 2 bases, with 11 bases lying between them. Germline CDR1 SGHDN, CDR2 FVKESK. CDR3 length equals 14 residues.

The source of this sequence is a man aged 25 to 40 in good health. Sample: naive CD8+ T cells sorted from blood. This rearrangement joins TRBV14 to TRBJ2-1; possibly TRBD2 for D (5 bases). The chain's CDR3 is CASRSSGTYNEQFF. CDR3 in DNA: TGTGCCAGCAGATCCAGCGGAACCTACAATGAGCAGTTCTTC.